This T cell receptor beta chain emerged from a study of cytomegalovirus exposure and HLA in healthy donors. The PCR made use of 60 Vbeta and 13 Jbeta primers. Sequenced by immunoSEQ multiplex PCR; TCRdb stores in-frame clones only, minus some. Here the sample spans 100,000 to 150,000 clones, around 75% being singletons. Study-wide results and limits: Reports showed the classifier diagnosing cytomegalovirus status with high specificity and sensitivity. Later analysis demonstrated an association between a missense DCLRE1C variant and TCR beta V- and J-gene trimming. Researchers counted around 150 TCR beta chains as cytomegalovirus-associated.

Regarding this clone: The antigen is not known.

Material: PBMCs. This clonotype originated in a woman aged 50 to 60 in good health and CMV-seronegative.

Here the CDR3 reads CAWSAPVSEAFF. As DNA, the CDR3 is TGTGCCTGGAGTGCCCCCGTGTCTGAAGCTTTCTTT. The chain recombines TRBV30 with TRBJ1-1; D not certain. The germline gives CDR1 GTSNPN, CDR2 SVGIG (reference sequence). V dropped 1 base and J dropped 6 bases, with 9 bases sitting between them. This CDR3 region has 12 residues.